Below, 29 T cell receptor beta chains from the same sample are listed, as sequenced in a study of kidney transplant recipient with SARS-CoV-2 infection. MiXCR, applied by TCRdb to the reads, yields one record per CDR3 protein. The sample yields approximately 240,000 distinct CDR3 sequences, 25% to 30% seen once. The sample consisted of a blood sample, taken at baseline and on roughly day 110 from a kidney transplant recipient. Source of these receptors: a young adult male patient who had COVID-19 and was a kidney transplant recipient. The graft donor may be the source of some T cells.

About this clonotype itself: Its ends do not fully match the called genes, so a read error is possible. Here the CDR3 DNA reads TGTGCCAGCAGTTTGAGGGCCGGAAACACCGTATATTTT. Protein sequence: CASSLRAGNTVYF. The V call is TRBV28, the J call TRBJ1-3, with D hard to call. This CDR3 contains 13 residues. Germline V CDR1 and CDR2: MDHEN, SYDVKM.

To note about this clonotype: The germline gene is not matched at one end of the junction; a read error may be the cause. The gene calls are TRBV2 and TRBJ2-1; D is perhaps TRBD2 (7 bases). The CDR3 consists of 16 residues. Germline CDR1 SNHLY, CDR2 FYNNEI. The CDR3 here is CTSSPKGGAADHEQFF. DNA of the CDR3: TGTACCAGCAGCCCCAAAGGGGGGGCTGCCGACCATGAGCAGTTCTTC.

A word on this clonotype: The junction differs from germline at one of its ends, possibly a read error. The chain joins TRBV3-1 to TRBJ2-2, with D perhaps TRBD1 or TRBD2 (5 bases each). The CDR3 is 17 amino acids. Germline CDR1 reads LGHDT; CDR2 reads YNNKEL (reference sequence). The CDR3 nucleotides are TGTGCCAGCAGCCAAGATATCAGGAAACGGGGCACCGGGGAACTGTTTTTT. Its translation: CASSQDIRKRGTGELFF.

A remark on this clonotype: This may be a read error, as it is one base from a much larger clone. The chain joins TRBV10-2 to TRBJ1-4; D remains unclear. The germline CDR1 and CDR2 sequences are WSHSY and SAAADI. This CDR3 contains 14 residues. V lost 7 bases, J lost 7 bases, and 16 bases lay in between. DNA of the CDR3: TGCGCCAGCAAGGTAAGGGCCGGAGGTGAAAAACTGTTTTTT. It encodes CASKVRAGGEKLFF.

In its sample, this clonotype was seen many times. The CDR3 region is CASALAGSSYEQYF. Here the CDR3 DNA reads TGCGCCAGCGCACTGGCAGGGAGCTCCTACGAGCAGTACTTC. The genes are TRBV5-1 and TRBJ2-7, with D possibly being TRBD1 or TRBD2 (5 bases each). Per germline, CDR1 SGHRS and CDR2 YFSETQ. V lost 7 bases and J 0 bases, leaving 14 bases between the germline ends. The CDR3 runs to 14 residues.

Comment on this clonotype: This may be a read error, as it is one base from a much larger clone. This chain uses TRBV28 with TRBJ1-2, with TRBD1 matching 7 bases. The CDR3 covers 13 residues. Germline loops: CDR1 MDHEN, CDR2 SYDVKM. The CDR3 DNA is TGTGCCGGCAGGAAGACAGGGAACTATGGCTACACCTTC. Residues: CAGRKTGNYGYTF.

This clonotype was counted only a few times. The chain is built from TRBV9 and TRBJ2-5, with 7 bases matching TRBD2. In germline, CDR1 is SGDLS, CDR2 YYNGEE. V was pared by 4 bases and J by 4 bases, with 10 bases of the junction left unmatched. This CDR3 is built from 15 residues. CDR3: CASSPRDYRRETQYF. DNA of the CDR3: TGTGCCAGCAGCCCCCGGGACTATCGTCGAGAGACCCAGTACTTC.

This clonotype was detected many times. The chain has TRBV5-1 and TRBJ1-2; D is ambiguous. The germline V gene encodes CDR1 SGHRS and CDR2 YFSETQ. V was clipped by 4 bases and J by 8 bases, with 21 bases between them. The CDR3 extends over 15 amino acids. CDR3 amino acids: CASSVGSSPKDGYTF. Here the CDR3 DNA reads TGCGCCAGCAGCGTGGGCTCTTCCCCTAAGGACGGCTACACCTTC.

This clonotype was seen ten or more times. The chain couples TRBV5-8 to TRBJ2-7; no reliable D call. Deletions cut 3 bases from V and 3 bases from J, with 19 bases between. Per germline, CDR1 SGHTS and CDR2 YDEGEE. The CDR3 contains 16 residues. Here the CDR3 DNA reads TGTGCCAGCAGCTGGAGATCCGGGTCGGTACTCTACGAGCAGTACTTC. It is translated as CASSWRSGSVLYEQYF. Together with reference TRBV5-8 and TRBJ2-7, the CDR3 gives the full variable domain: EAGVTQSPTHLIKTRGQQATLRCSPISGHTSVYWYQQALGLGLQFLLWYDEGEERNRGNFPPRFSGRQFPNYSSELNVNALELEDSALYLCASSWRSGSVLYEQYFGPGTRLTVT.

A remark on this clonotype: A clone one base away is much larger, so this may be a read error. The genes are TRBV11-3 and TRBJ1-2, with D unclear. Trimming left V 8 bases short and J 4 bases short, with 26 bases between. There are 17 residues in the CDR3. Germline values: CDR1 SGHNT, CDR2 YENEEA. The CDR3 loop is CASGRSGDLGKTYGYTF. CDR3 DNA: TGTGCCAGCGGCCGGAGCGGCGATCTCGGAAAGACCTATGGCTACACCTTC. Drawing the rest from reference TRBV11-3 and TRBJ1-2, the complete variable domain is EAGVVQSPRYKIIEKKQPVAFWCNPISGHNTLYWYLQNLGQGPELLIRYENEEAVDDSQLPKDRFSAERLKGVDSTLKIQPAELGDSAVYLCASGRSGDLGKTYGYTFGSGTRLTVV.

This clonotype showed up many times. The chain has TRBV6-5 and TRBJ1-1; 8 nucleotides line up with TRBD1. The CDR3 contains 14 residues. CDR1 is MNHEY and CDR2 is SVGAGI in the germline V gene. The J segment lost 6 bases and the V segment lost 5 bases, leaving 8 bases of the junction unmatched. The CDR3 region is CASSDRGVAPEAFF. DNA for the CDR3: TGTGCCAGCAGTGACAGGGGCGTTGCGCCTGAAGCTTTCTTT.

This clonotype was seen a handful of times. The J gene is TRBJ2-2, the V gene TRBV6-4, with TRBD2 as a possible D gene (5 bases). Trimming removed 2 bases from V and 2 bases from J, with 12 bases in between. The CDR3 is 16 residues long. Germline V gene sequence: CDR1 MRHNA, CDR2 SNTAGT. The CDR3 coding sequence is TGTGCCAGCAGTGACGGACTGGCAGATAACACCGGGGAGCTGTTTTTT. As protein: CASSDGLADNTGELFF.

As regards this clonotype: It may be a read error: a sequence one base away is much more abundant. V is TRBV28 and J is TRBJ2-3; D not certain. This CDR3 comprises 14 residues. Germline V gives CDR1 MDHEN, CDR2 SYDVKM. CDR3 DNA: TGTACCAGCAGTTTACCCTGGCGAGCAGATACGCAGTATTTT. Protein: CTSSLPWRADTQYF.

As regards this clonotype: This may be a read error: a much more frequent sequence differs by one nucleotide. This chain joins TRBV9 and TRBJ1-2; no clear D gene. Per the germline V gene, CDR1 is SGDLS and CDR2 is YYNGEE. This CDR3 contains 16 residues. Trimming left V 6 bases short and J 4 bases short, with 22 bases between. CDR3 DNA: TGTGCCAGCAAGGTACCGTACTCAAGAAGGACCTATGGCTACACCTTC. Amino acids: CASKVPYSRRTYGYTF.

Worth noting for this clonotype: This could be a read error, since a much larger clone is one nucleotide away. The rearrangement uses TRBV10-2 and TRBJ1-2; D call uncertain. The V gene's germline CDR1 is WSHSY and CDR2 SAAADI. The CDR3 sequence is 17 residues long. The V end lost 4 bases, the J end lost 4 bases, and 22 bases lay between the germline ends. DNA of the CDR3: TGCGCCAGCAGTGTATTACCCACTCCTAGAAAGACCTATGGCTACACCTTC. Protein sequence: CASSVLPTPRKTYGYTF.

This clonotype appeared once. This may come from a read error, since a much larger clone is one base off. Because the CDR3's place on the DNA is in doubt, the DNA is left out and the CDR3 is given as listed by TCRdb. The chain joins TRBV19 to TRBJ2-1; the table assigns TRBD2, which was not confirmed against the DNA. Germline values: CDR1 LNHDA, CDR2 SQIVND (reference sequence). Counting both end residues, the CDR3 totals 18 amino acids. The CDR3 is CASSVSGRFAAGINEQLF.

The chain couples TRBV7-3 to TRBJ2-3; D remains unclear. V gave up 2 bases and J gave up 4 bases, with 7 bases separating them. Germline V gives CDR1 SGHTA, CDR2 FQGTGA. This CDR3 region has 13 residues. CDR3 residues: CASSLSIADTQYF. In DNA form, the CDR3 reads TGTGCCAGCAGCTTATCAATCGCAGATACGCAGTATTTT.

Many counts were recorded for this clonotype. The CDR3 protein is CASRGLAPTDTQYF. CDR3 DNA sequence: TGCGCCAGCCGGGGACTAGCGCCCACAGATACGCAGTATTTT. This sequence joins TRBV10-1 and TRBJ2-3; 10 bases map to TRBD2. The length of the CDR3 is 14 residues. V was pared by 8 bases and J by 2 bases, with 4 bases of the junction left unmatched. The germline V gene encodes CDR1 WNHNN and CDR2 SYGVQD (reference sequence).

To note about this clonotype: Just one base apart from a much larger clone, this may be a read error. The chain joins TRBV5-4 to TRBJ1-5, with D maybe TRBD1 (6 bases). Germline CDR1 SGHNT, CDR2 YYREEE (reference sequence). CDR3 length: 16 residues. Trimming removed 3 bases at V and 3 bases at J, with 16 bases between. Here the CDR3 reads CASSYRAGDINQPQHF. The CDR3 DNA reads TGTGCCAGCAGCTACCGGGCAGGGGACATCAATCAGCCCCAGCATTTT. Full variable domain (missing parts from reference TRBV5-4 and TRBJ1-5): ETGVTQSPTHLIKTRGQQVTLRCSSQSGHNTVSWYQQALGQGPQFIFQYYREEENGRGNFPPRFSGLQFPNYSSELNVNALELDDSALYLCASSYRAGDINQPQHFGDGTRLSIL.

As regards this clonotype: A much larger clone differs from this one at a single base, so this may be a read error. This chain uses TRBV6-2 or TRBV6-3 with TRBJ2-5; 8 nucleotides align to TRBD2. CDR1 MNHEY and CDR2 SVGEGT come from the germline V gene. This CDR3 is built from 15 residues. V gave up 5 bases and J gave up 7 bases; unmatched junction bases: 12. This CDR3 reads CASSRASGGLGTQYF. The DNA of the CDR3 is TGTGCCAGCAGTAGAGCATCGGGGGGGCTAGGGACCCAGTACTTC.

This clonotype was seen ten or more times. In DNA, the CDR3 is TGTGCAAGTCGCTGCCAACTGACTCCACGAAAGACCTATGGCTACACCTTC. It translates to CASRCQLTPRKTYGYTF. The V and J genes are TRBV12-2 and TRBJ1-2. TRBV12-2 is flagged as a pseudogene. This CDR3 is built from 17 residues.

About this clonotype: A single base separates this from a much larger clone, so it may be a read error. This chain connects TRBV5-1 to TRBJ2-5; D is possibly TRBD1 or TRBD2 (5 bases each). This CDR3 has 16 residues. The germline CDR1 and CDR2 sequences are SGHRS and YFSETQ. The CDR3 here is CTSSRQSGTEEETQYF. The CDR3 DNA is TGCACCAGCAGTCGCCAATCCGGGACGGAGGAAGAGACCCAGTACTTC.

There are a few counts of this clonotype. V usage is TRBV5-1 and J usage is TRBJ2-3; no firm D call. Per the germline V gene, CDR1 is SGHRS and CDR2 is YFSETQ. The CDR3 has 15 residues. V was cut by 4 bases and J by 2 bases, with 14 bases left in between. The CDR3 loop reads CASSPSAFSTDTQYF. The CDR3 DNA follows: TGCGCCAGCAGCCCCTCGGCGTTCTCCACAGATACGCAGTATTTT.

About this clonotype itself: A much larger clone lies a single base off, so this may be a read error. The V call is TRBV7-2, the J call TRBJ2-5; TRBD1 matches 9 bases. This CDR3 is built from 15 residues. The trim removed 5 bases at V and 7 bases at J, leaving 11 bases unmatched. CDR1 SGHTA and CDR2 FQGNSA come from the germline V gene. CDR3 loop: CASSIRDRVLGTQYF. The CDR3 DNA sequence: TGTGCCAGCAGCATACGGGACAGGGTCTTAGGGACCCAGTACTTC.

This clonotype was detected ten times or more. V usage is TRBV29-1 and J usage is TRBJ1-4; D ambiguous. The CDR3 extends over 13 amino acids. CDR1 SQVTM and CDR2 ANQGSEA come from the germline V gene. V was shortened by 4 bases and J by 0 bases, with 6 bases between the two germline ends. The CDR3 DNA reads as TGCAGCGTTGTCGAGCCAACTAATGAAAAACTGTTTTTT. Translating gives CSVVEPTNEKLFF.

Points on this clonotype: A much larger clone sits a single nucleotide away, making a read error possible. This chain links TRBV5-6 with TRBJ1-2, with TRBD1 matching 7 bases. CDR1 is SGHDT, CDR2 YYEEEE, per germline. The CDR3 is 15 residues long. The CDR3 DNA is TGTGCCGGCAGCCGCACCGGGACAGTTACCTATGGCTACACCTTC. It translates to CAGSRTGTVTYGYTF.

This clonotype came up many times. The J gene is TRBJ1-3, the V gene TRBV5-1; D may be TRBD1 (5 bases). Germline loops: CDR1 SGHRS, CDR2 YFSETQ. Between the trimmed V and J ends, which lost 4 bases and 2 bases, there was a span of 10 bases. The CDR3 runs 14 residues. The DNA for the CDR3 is TGCGCCAGCAGCCCGGGGGAGCCTGGAAACACCATATATTTT. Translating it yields CASSPGEPGNTIYF. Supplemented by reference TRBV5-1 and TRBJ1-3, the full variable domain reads KAGVTQTPRYLIKTRGQQVTLSCSPISGHRSVSWYQQTPGQGLQFLFEYFSETQRNKGNFPGRFSGRQFSNSRSEMNVSTLELGDSALYLCASSPGEPGNTIYFGEGSWLTVV.

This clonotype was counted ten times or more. Here the CDR3 reads CASSLRDSSGNTIYF. The CDR3 region has the DNA TGTGCCAGCAGCCTACGGGACAGCTCTGGAAACACCATATATTTT. J is TRBJ1-3 and V is TRBV7-6; 7 nucleotides align to TRBD1. This CDR3 contains 15 residues. Germline CDR1 reads SGHVS; CDR2 reads FNYEAQ. The J segment lost 0 bases and the V segment lost 5 bases, leaving 4 bases of the junction unmatched.

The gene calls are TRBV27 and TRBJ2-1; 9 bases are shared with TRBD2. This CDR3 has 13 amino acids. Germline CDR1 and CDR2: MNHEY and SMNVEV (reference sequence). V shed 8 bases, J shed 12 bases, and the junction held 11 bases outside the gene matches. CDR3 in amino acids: CASRVLAGRGQFF. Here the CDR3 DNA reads TGTGCCAGCCGGGTCCTAGCGGGACGTGGGCAGTTCTTC.